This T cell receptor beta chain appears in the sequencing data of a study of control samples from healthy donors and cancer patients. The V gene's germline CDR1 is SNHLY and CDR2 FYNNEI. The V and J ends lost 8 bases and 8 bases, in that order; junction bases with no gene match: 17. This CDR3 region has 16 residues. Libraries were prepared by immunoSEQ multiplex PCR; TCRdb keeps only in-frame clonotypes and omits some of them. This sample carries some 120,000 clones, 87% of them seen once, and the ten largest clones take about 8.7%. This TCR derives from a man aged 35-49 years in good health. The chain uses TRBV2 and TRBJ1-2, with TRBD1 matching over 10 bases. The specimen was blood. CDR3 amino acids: CASDRDRGPSVRGYTF. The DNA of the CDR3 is TGTGCCAGCGACCGGGACAGGGGCCCCTCAGTTCGAGGCTACACCTTC.